These 17 T cell receptor beta chains share one sample of origin, sequenced in a study of blood T cell repertoires in COVID-19 (TCRdb year 2020). The receptor library was made with the immunoSEQ multiplex PCR assay. This immuneACCESS table, as held by TCRdb, lists in-frame sequences with V and J called but not all clones. Of the missing ones, under half trace to an unresolved V gene in checked studies; the others have no known cause. The sample table holds 70,000 to 75,000 clones, of which roughly 81% were seen once. Approximately 22% of the sample is held by the ten biggest clonotypes. The sequencing sample was made of peripheral blood. These receptors were collected from a woman in her sixties or seventies with acute or convalescent COVID-19.

CDR3 in DNA: TGTGCCATCAGTGAGGACCAGGTAAAGGGCTACACCTTC. Its protein is CAISEDQVKGYTF. The chain couples TRBV10-3 to TRBJ1-2, with no clear D. With 2 bases removed from V and 8 bases from J, the gap between germline ends came to 12 bases. CDR1 and CDR2 (germline): ENHRY, SYGVKD. There are 13 residues in the CDR3.

V gene TRBV25-1 combines with J gene TRBJ1-4; possible D gene TRBD1, 6 bases. Germline assignment: CDR1 MGHDK and CDR2 SYGVNS. This CDR3 contains 13 residues. Between the trimmed V and J ends, which lost 10 bases and 9 bases, there was a span of 18 bases. The CDR3 bases are TGTGCCAAACTGGGGAGGGACACTCAAAAACTGTTTTTT. Protein: CAKLGRDTQKLFF. Full variable domain (remainder filled in from reference TRBV25-1 and TRBJ1-4): EADIYQTPRYLVIGTGKKITLECSQTMGHDKMYWYQQDPGMELHLIHYSYGVNSTEKGDLSSESTVSRIRTEHFPLTLESARPSHTSQYLCAKLGRDTQKLFFGSGTQLSVL.

V is TRBV7-3 and J is TRBJ2-1; the match to TRBD1 covers 7 bases. The junction had 10 bases not matched to a gene; V was cut back by 1 base and J by 7 bases. The germline CDR1 and CDR2 sequences are SGHTA and FQGTGA. CDR3 size: 16 residues. The CDR3 loop is CASSLSGTVAGNEQFF. CDR3 bases: TGTGCCAGCAGCTTAAGTGGGACAGTGGCCGGGAATGAGCAGTTCTTC.

The chain uses TRBV5-5 and TRBJ2-3; 9 nucleotides agree with TRBD1. There are 17 residues in the CDR3. Trimming removed 5 bases from V and 3 bases from J; junction bases left unmatched: 13. Germline V gives CDR1 SGHKS, CDR2 YYEKEE (reference sequence). In DNA form, the CDR3 reads TGTGCCAGCAGTCTTGTTATGGGACAGGGTGGAACAGATACGCAGTATTTT. Translation: CASSLVMGQGGTDTQYF. The whole variable domain, filled in from reference TRBV5-5 and TRBJ2-3, reads DAGVTQSPTHLIKTRGQQVTLRCSPISGHKSVSWYQQVLGQGPQFIFQYYEKEERGRGNFPDRFSARQFPNYSSELNVNALLLGDSALYLCASSLVMGQGGTDTQYFGPGTRLTVL.

This chain joins TRBV28 and TRBJ2-1; no firm D call. In germline, CDR1 is MDHEN, CDR2 SYDVKM. V was trimmed by 3 bases and J by 6 bases, leaving 12 bases between them. The CDR3 has 14 amino acids. The CDR3: CASSFERRSNEQFF. The CDR3 DNA sequence: TGTGCCAGCAGTTTCGAGAGGCGTAGCAATGAGCAGTTCTTC.

The chain employs TRBV7-2 and TRBJ1-1, with a possible D match to TRBD1 (6 bases). This CDR3 is 14 amino acids long. Germline V gives CDR1 SGHTA, CDR2 FQGNSA. V was trimmed by 5 bases and J by 4 bases, leaving 14 bases between them. CDR3 DNA sequence: TGTGCCAGCAGCCCAGGACAGCCACTCACTGAAGCTTTCTTT. Residues: CASSPGQPLTEAFF.

The chain couples TRBV5-5 to TRBJ2-1, with D maybe TRBD1 (6 bases). Per the germline V gene, CDR1 is SGHKS and CDR2 is YYEKEE (reference sequence). CDR3 length equals 15 residues. Trimming took off 1 base at V and 2 bases at J, with 10 bases between the two ends. CDR3 coding DNA: TGTGCCAGCAGCTTGCCAAAGGGGGCCTACAATGAGCAGTTCTTC. Protein sequence: CASSLPKGAYNEQFF. Variable domain in full (rest from reference TRBV5-5 and TRBJ2-1): DAGVTQSPTHLIKTRGQQVTLRCSPISGHKSVSWYQQVLGQGPQFIFQYYEKEERGRGNFPDRFSARQFPNYSSELNVNALLLGDSALYLCASSLPKGAYNEQFFGPGTRLTVL.

V gene TRBV11-3 combines with J gene TRBJ2-1, with 9 bases that match TRBD1. The germline V gene encodes CDR1 SGHNT and CDR2 YENEEA. The CDR3 loop spans 14 amino acids. V lost 5 bases to trimming and J lost 7 bases; unmatched junction nucleotides: 6. The DNA for the CDR3 is TGTGCCAGCAGCAGAGGACAGGGGTGGAATGAGCAGTTCTTC. It translates to CASSRGQGWNEQFF.

The V call is TRBV5-1, the J call TRBJ1-1; D unresolved. Trimming removed 3 bases at V and 0 bases at J, with 18 bases between. This CDR3 is 17 amino acids long. CDR1 is SGHRS and CDR2 is YFSETQ in the germline V gene. The CDR3 sequence is CASSSNSRGDLNTEAFF. Here the CDR3 DNA reads TGCGCCAGCAGCTCCAATTCTCGGGGAGATCTGAACACTGAAGCTTTCTTT.

This CDR3 is CASGRGGGRYNSPLHF. CDR3 sequence (DNA): TGTGCTAGTGGCCGTGGGGGGGGCAGGTATAATTCACCCCTCCACTTT. The genes are TRBV12-5 and TRBJ1-6; tentative D call: TRBD1 (6 bases). Germline V CDR1 and CDR2: LGHNT, FRNRAP. The CDR3 extends over 16 amino acids. Trimming left V 6 bases short and J 4 bases short, with 16 bases between.

V is TRBV4-1 and J is TRBJ2-1; unclear D gene. Germline lookup yields CDR1 MGHRA and CDR2 YSYEKL. The CDR3 extends over 13 amino acids. Trimming cost V 0 bases and J 8 bases, with 8 bases left between them. The CDR3 reads CASSQDLVDEQFF. CDR3 in DNA: TGCGCCAGCAGCCAAGATTTAGTCGATGAGCAGTTCTTC.

This clone was seen a handful of times. This sequence joins TRBV11-2 and TRBJ1-2, with 7 bases matching TRBD1. The V gene end was trimmed by 5 bases and the J gene end by 6 bases; junction bases not matched to a gene: 9. The length of the CDR3 is 14 residues. Per the germline V gene, CDR1 is SGHAT and CDR2 is FQNNGV. CDR3: CASSTRGKGDGYTF. CDR3 bases: TGTGCCAGCAGCACCAGGGGGAAGGGAGATGGCTACACCTTC.

The V and J genes are TRBV11-3 and TRBJ2-5; the D gene is possibly TRBD1 (6 bases). In germline, CDR1 is SGHNT, CDR2 YENEEA. The CDR3 is 14 residues long. V was clipped by 4 bases and J by 9 bases, with 18 bases between them. The CDR3 DNA follows: TGTGCCAGCAGCTACCACAGGGCCGCGGAGGCCCAGTACTTC. Translating gives CASSYHRAAEAQYF.

This clone showed up just a few times. The chain couples TRBV12-3 or TRBV12-4 to TRBJ1-2; D is undetermined. The CDR3 is 12 residues long. Trimming stripped 8 bases from V and 4 bases from J, with 11 bases between. The CDR3 protein is CASWLGIYGYTF. The CDR3 DNA sequence: TGTGCCAGCTGGCTAGGTATCTATGGCTACACCTTC.

In this sample, this clone turned up a few times. V and J are TRBV29-1 and TRBJ2-2, with a weak D call TRBD2 (6 bases). Germline V gene lookup returns CDR1 SQVTM and CDR2 ANQGSEA. The CDR3 runs 15 residues. V dropped 7 bases and J dropped 7 bases, with 22 bases sitting between them. The CDR3 spells CSALSTFGLSGELFF. CDR3 DNA: TGCAGCGCCCTGTCAACCTTTGGACTAAGCGGGGAGCTGTTTTTT.

The V and J genes are TRBV3-1 (or the pseudogene TRBV3-2) and TRBJ2-3; TRBD2 might be the D (5 bases). Germline V gene lookup returns CDR1 LGHDT and CDR2 YNNKEL (reference sequence). V dropped 2 bases and J dropped 0 bases, with 9 bases sitting between them. This CDR3 is 15 amino acids long. The CDR3 reads CASSQRGPSTDTQYF. For the CDR3, the DNA is TGTGCCAGCAGCCAACGCGGGCCTAGCACAGATACGCAGTATTTT.

The rearrangement joins TRBV30 to TRBJ2-7, with D perhaps TRBD2 (5 bases). This CDR3 region has 14 residues. Germline V gene data show CDR1 as GTSNPN and CDR2 as SVGIG (reference sequence). The V end lost 0 bases, the J end lost 2 bases, and 11 bases lay between the germline ends. CDR3 bases: TGTGCCTGGAGTGTCAGCGGCGTTACCTACGAGCAGTACTTC. It specifies CAWSVSGVTYEQYF. Full variable domain (remainder filled in from reference TRBV30 and TRBJ2-7): SQTIHQWPATLVQPVGSPLSLECTVEGTSNPNLYWYRQAAGRGLQLLFYSVGIGQISSEVPQNLSASRPQDRQFILSSKKLLLSDSGFYLCAWSVSGVTYEQYFGPGTRLTVT.